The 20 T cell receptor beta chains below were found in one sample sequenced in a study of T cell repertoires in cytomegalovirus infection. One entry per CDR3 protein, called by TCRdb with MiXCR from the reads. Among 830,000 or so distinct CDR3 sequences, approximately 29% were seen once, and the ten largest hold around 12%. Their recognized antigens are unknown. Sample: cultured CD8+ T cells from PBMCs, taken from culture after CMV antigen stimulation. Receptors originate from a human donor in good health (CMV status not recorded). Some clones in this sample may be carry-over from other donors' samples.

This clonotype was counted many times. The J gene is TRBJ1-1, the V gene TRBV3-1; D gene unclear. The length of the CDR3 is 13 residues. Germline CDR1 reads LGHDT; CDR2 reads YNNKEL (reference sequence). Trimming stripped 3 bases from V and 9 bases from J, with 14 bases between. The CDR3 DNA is TGTGCCAGCAGCCAGCCGGGAAGCCAGCAAGCTTTCTTT. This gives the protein CASSQPGSQQAFF. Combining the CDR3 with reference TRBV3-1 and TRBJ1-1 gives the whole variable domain DTAVSQTPKYLVTQMGNDKSIKCEQNLGHDTMYWYKQDSKKFLKIMFSYNNKELIINETVPNRFSPKSPDKAHLNLHINSLELGDSAVYFCASSQPGSQQAFFGQGTRLTVV.

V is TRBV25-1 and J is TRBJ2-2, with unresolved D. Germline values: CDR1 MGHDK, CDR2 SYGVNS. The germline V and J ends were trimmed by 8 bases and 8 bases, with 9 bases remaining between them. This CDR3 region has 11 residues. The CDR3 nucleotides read TGTGCCAGCCTCTCGAGTGGGGAGCTGTTTTTT. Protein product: CASLSSGELFF.

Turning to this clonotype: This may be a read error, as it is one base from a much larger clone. The chain's CDR3 is CASSSLSVSYNEQFF. The CDR3 DNA reads TGTGCCAGCAGCTCCCTTAGTGTTTCCTACAATGAGCAGTTCTTC. This chain connects TRBV7-8 to TRBJ2-1; D is uncertain. CDR3 length equals 15 residues. V lost 4 bases to trimming and J lost 1 base, with 11 bases between them. Germline CDR1 is SGHVS and CDR2 is FQNEAQ.

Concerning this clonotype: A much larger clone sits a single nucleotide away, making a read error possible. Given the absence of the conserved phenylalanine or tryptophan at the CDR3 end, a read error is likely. The CDR3: CASSFLDYLYNEQFS. The CDR3 DNA sequence: TGTGCCAGCAGCTTCTTGGACTACCTATACAATGAGCAGTTCTCC. The gene calls are TRBV7-8 and TRBJ2-1, with D possibly TRBD2 on 6 matching bases. V dropped 3 bases and J dropped 4 bases, with 13 bases sitting between them. This CDR3 has 15 residues. CDR1 and CDR2 (germline): SGHVS, FQNEAQ.

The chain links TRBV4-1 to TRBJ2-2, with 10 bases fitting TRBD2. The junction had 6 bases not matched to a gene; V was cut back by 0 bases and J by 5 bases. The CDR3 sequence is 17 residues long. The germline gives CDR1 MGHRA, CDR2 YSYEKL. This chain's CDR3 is CASSQDRSGGATGELFF. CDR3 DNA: TGCGCCAGCAGCCAAGATAGAAGCGGGGGGGCGACCGGGGAGCTGTTTTTT.

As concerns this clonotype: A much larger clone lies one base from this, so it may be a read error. For the CDR3, the DNA is TGCGCCAGCAGCCAAGACGCATACAGGGTGGGGACTGAAGCTTTCTTT. Its translation: CASSQDAYRVGTEAFF. The chain employs TRBV4-3 and TRBJ1-1, with D possibly TRBD1 on 6 matching bases. The CDR3 is made up of 16 amino acids. Trimming cost V 0 bases and J 5 bases, with 16 bases left between them. Germline V CDR1 and CDR2: LGHNA, YSLEER.

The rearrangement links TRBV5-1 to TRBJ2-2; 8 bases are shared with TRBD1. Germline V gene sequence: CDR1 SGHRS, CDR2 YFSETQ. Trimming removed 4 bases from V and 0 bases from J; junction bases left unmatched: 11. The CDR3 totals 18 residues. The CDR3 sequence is CASSPAGQAVANTGELFF. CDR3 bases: TGCGCCAGCAGCCCGGCGGGACAGGCCGTCGCGAACACCGGGGAGCTGTTTTTT.

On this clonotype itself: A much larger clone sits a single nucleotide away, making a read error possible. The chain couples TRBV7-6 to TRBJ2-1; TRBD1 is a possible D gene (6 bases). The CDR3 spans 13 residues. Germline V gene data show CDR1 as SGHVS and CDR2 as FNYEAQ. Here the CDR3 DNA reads TGTGCCGGCAGCACAGGGCCGGGCAATGAGCAGTTCTTC. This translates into CAGSTGPGNEQFF.

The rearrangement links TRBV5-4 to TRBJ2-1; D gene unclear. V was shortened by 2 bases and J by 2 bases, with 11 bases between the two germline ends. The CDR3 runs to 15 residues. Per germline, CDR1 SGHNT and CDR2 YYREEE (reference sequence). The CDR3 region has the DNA TGTGCCAGCAGCTTTGGAACAGTTCCCTACAATGAGCAGTTCTTC. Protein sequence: CASSFGTVPYNEQFF.

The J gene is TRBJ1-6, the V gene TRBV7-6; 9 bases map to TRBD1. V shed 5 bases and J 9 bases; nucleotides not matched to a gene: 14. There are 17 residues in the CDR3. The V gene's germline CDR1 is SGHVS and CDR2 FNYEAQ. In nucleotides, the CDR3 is TGTGCCAGCAGCCCCGGACAGGGGTCATCCTTCCCTTCACCCCTCCACTTT. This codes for CASSPGQGSSFPSPLHF. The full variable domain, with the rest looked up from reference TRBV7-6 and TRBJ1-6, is GAGVSQSPRYKVTKRGQDVALRCDPISGHVSLYWYRQALGQGPEFLTYFNYEAQQDKSGLPNDRFSAERPEGSISTLTIQRTEQRDSAMYRCASSPGQGSSFPSPLHFGNGTRLTVT.

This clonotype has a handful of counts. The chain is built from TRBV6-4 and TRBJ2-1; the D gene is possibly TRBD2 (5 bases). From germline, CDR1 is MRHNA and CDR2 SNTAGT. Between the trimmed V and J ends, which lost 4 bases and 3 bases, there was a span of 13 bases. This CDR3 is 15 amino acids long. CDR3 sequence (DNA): TGTGCCAGCAGTGGTAGTCCAGCGGACTACAATGAGCAGTTCTTC. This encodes CASSGSPADYNEQFF.

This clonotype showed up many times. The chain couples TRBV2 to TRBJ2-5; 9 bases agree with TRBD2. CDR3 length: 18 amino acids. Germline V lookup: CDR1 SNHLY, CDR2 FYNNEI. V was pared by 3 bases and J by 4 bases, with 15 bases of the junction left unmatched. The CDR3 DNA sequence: TGTGCCAGCAGTGACGGCCCTGCGGGGGGGCCAGTTGGAGAGACCCAGTACTTC. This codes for CASSDGPAGGPVGETQYF.

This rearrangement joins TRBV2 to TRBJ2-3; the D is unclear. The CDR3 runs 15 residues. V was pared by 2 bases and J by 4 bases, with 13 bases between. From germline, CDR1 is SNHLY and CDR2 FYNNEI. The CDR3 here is CASSEHPAGADTQYF. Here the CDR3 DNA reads TGTGCCAGCAGTGAACATCCCGCTGGAGCAGATACGCAGTATTTT.

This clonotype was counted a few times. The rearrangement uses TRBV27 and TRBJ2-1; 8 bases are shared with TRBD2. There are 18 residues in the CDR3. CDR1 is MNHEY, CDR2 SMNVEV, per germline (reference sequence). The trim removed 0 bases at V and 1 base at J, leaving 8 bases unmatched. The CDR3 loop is CASSLSPPRGGSYNEQFF. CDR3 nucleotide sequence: TGTGCCAGCAGTTTATCCCCCCCCCGCGGGGGGTCCTACAATGAGCAGTTCTTC.

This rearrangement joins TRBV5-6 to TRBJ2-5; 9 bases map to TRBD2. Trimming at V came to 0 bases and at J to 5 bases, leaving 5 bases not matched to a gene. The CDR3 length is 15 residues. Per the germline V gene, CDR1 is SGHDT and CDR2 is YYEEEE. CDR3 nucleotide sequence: TGTGCCAGCAGCTTGGTGGCTAGCGGGGTGGAGACCCAGTACTTC. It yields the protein CASSLVASGVETQYF.

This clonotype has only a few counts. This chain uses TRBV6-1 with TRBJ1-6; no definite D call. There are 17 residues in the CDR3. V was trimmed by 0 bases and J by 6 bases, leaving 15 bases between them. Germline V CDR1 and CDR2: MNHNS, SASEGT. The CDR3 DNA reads TGTGCCAGCAGTGAAGCAATTGGGCCTAGGCCTAATTCACCCCTCCACTTT. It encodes CASSEAIGPRPNSPLHF.

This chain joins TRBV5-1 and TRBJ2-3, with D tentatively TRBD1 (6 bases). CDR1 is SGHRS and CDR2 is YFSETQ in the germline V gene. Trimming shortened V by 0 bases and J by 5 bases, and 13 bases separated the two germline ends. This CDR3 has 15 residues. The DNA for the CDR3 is TGCGCCAGCAGCTTGGCCGGGCAGGGGATAGATACGCAGTATTTT. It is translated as CASSLAGQGIDTQYF.

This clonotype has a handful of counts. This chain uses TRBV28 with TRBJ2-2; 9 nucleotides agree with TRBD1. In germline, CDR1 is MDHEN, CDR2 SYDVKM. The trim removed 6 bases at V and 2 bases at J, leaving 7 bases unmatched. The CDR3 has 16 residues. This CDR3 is CASSPGQGVNTGELFF. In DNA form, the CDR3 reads TGTGCCAGCAGCCCGGGACAGGGAGTTAACACCGGGGAGCTGTTTTTT.

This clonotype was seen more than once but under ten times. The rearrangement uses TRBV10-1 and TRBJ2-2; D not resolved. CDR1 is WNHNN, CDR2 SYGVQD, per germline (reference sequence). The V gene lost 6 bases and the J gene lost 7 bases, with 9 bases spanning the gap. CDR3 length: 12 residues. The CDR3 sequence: CASSPNGGELFF. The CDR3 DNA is TGCGCCAGCAGCCCTAACGGCGGGGAGCTGTTTTTT.

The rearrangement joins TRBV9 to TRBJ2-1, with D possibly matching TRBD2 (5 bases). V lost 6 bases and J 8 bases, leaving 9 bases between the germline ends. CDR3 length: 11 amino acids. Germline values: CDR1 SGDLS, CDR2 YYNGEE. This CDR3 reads CASKARDEQFF. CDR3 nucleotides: TGTGCCAGCAAGGCGAGGGATGAGCAGTTCTTC.